Listed below are T cell receptor beta chains from one sample, sequenced in a study of blood T cell repertoires in COVID-19. Sequencing was performed with immunoSEQ multiplex PCR; in TCRdb, only in-frame clones are kept and a portion is missing. This table holds about 250,000 clones, about 86% found once. Sequencing was done on a sample of peripheral blood. The receptors originated from a man in his fifties with active or convalescent COVID-19. Each CDR3 is given with its conserved first and last residue. Each record gives: J gene, clone size, D gene, V gene, CDR3 protein, CDR3 DNA. The D gene is left open where the match is weak. Size is omitted from some rows. Given values are once, few, many or a class for expanded clones.

j_gene: TRBJ2-7
abundance: -
d_gene: -
v_gene: TRBV29-1
CDR3aa: CSVYHTGLSEQYF
CDR3nt: TGCAGCGTTTACCATACAGGGTTATCTGAGCAGTACTTC

j_gene: TRBJ1-2
abundance: -
d_gene: TRBD1
v_gene: TRBV14
CDR3aa: CASSPWDRTYGYTF
CDR3nt: TGTGCCAGCAGCCCTTGGGACAGAACCTATGGCTACACCTTC

j_gene: TRBJ2-2
abundance: -
d_gene: -
v_gene: TRBV10-3
CDR3aa: CAISGGGGPMNTGELFF
CDR3nt: TGTGCCATCTCCGGAGGAGGGGGCCCTATGAACACCGGGGAGCTGTTTTTT

j_gene: TRBJ2-7
abundance: -
d_gene: -
v_gene: TRBV27
CDR3aa: CASSPSSYEQYF
CDR3nt: TGTGCCAGCAGTCCCTCCTCCTACGAGCAGTACTTC

j_gene: TRBJ1-1
abundance: few
d_gene: TRBD1
v_gene: TRBV5-4
CDR3aa: CASSKGAPGQGNTEAFF
CDR3nt: TGTGCCAGCAGCAAAGGGGCCCCGGGACAGGGGAACACTGAAGCTTTCTTT

j_gene: TRBJ1-1
abundance: once
d_gene: TRBD1
v_gene: TRBV30
CDR3aa: CAWRGDRVNTEAFF
CDR3nt: TGTGCCTGGAGGGGGGACAGGGTGAACACTGAAGCTTTCTTT

j_gene: TRBJ1-4
abundance: once
d_gene: -
v_gene: TRBV20-1
CDR3aa: CSARRGEKLFF
CDR3nt: TGCAGTGCTAGACGGGGTGAAAAACTGTTTTTT

j_gene: TRBJ1-4
abundance: -
d_gene: -
v_gene: TRBV21-1
CDR3aa: CASSKITQGAEEKLFF
CDR3nt: TGTGCCAGCAGCAAAATTACCCAGGGGGCAGAGGAAAAACTGTTTTTT

j_gene: TRBJ2-3
abundance: few
d_gene: TRBD2
v_gene: TRBV6-4
CDR3aa: CASSASGGADTQYF
CDR3nt: TGTGCCAGCAGTGCTAGCGGGGGGGCAGATACGCAGTATTTT

j_gene: TRBJ2-1
abundance: few
d_gene: TRBD1
v_gene: TRBV2
CDR3aa: CASSTTGVGNEQFF
CDR3nt: TGTGCCAGCAGTACGACAGGGGTGGGCAATGAGCAGTTCTTC

j_gene: TRBJ2-7
abundance: -
d_gene: -
v_gene: TRBV6-5
CDR3aa: CASHDDTLYEQYF
CDR3nt: TGTGCCAGCCACGATGACACTCTATACGAGCAGTACTTC

j_gene: TRBJ2-1
abundance: few
d_gene: -
v_gene: TRBV6-5
CDR3aa: CASRLDRSSYNEQFF
CDR3nt: TGTGCCAGCAGACTTGACAGGAGCTCCTACAATGAGCAGTTCTTC

j_gene: TRBJ2-7
abundance: -
d_gene: TRBD1
v_gene: TRBV28
CDR3aa: CASSTGTGDEQYF
CDR3nt: TGTGCCAGCAGCACAGGGACAGGGGACGAGCAGTACTTC

j_gene: TRBJ1-1
abundance: -
d_gene: -
v_gene: TRBV5-8
CDR3aa: CASSLGQKNTEAFF
CDR3nt: TGTGCCAGCAGCTTGGGACAGAAGAACACTGAAGCTTTCTTT